Below are 25 T cell receptor beta chains sequenced from a single sample in a study of shared clonotypes between healthy human individuals. Method: immunoSEQ multiplex PCR; TCRdb's copy keeps in-frame clones and lacks some. The data show 1,500,000 or so clones, around 98.5% seen once. The sample taken for sequencing was naive CD4+ T cells sorted from blood. The subset is: CD45RA+ positively selected. These receptors were obtained from a young man in good health.

CDR3 in DNA: TGTGCCAGTAGTATTGCAGCGGGCGGGCCGGTCTACGAGCAGTACTTC. Translating it yields CASSIAAGGPVYEQYF. The chain employs TRBV19 and TRBJ2-7; maybe TRBD2 (6 bases). The CDR3 is 16 amino acids. Between the trimmed V and J ends, which lost 3 bases and 3 bases, there was a span of 18 bases. CDR1 LNHDA and CDR2 SQIVND come from the germline V gene (reference sequence).

The V call is TRBV15, the J call TRBJ2-1, with 7 bases aligning to TRBD1. V lost 0 bases and J lost 9; bases outside the gene matches: 11. This CDR3 has 16 residues. Germline assignment: CDR1 LNHNV and CDR2 YYDKDF (reference sequence). This chain's CDR3 is CATSRDRTGARGEQFF. CDR3 bases: TGTGCCACCAGCAGAGATCGCACAGGGGCACGTGGTGAGCAGTTCTTC.

The genes are TRBV5-1 and TRBJ2-7; 7 bases align to TRBD1. The CDR3 loop spans 14 amino acids. The ends lost 4 bases at V and 3 bases at J; junction bases unmatched: 7. Germline CDR1 and CDR2: SGHRS and YFSETQ. CDR3 DNA sequence: TGCGCCAGCAGCGCCGGGACAGTTAACTACGAGCAGTACTTC. Encoded protein: CASSAGTVNYEQYF.

The chain recombines TRBV11-2 with TRBJ2-7; 12 bases fit TRBD2. The CDR3 is made up of 16 amino acids. The ends lost 5 bases at V and 3 bases at J; junction bases unmatched: 8. Germline V gene sequence: CDR1 SGHAT, CDR2 FQNNGV. CDR3 in amino acids: CASSPYSSGRVYEQYF. CDR3 bases: TGTGCCAGCAGCCCCTACTCTAGCGGGAGGGTCTACGAGCAGTACTTC. Combining the CDR3 with reference TRBV11-2 and TRBJ2-7 gives the whole variable domain EAGVAQSPRYKIIEKRQSVAFWCNPISGHATLYWYQQILGQGPKLLIQFQNNGVVDDSQLPKDRFSAERLKGVDSTLKIQPAKLEDSAVYLCASSPYSSGRVYEQYFGPGTRLTVT.

This clone was observed once. The J gene is TRBJ2-1, the V gene TRBV29-1; TRBD2 aligns across 7 bases. The CDR3 loop spans 15 amino acids. Germline V gene lookup returns CDR1 SQVTM and CDR2 ANQGSEA. V was pared by 4 bases and J by 3 bases, with 9 bases of the junction left unmatched. CDR3 sequence: CSVVLRTSRYNEQFF. The CDR3 DNA sequence: TGCAGCGTTGTCTTAAGGACTAGTCGCTACAATGAGCAGTTCTTC.

This chain links TRBV15 with TRBJ2-1, with D possibly being TRBD1 or TRBD2 (5 bases each). Germline V CDR1 and CDR2: LNHNV, YYDKDF (reference sequence). The CDR3 has 15 residues. V was clipped by 1 base and J by 7 bases, with 14 bases between them. In nucleotides, the CDR3 is TGTGCCACCAGCAGAGGGGGGAGTGAGGGGAATGAGCAGTTCTTC. It codes for CATSRGGSEGNEQFF.

The V call is TRBV19, the J call TRBJ2-7; TRBD2 agrees at 13 bases. The CDR3 length is 15 residues. Germline V CDR1 and CDR2: LNHDA, SQIVND (reference sequence). Trimming at V came to 4 bases and at J to 3 bases, leaving 3 bases not matched to a gene. The CDR3 DNA is TGTGCCAGTAGTAGGACTAGCGGGAGTTTCTACGAGCAGTACTTC. This translates into CASSRTSGSFYEQYF.

V usage is TRBV7-9 and J usage is TRBJ2-1, with D unresolved. Deletions cut 8 bases from V and 1 base from J, with 9 bases between. The CDR3 length is 13 residues. In germline, CDR1 is SEHNR, CDR2 FQNEAQ (reference sequence). Written as DNA, the CDR3 is TGTGCCAGCTCTATAGGATCCTACAATGAGCAGTTCTTC. Translation gives CASSIGSYNEQFF. Supplemented by reference TRBV7-9 and TRBJ2-1, the full variable domain reads DTGVSQNPRHKITKRGQNVTFRCDPISEHNRLYWYRQTLGQGPEFLTYFQNEAQLEKSRLLSDRFSAERPKGSFSTLEIQRTEQGDSAMYLCASSIGSYNEQFFGPGTRLTVL.

The chain joins TRBV25-1 to TRBJ2-5; TRBD2 matches 8 bases. Germline assignment: CDR1 MGHDK and CDR2 SYGVNS. V shed 6 bases, J shed 4 bases, and the junction held 10 bases outside the gene matches. This CDR3 has 15 amino acids. In nucleotides, the CDR3 is TGTGCCAGCAGCTCGATCAGCGGGAGTCGAGAGACCCAGTACTTC. Translation gives CASSSISGSRETQYF.

The gene calls are TRBV5-4 and TRBJ2-1; 11 nucleotides match TRBD2. Germline loops: CDR1 SGHNT, CDR2 YYREEE (reference sequence). Trimming removed 1 base from V and 6 bases from J; junction bases left unmatched: 9. This CDR3 contains 17 residues. The CDR3 loop reads CASSLPLGLAATNEQFF. Written as DNA, the CDR3 is TGTGCCAGCAGCTTGCCTCTGGGACTAGCGGCCACCAATGAGCAGTTCTTC.

The chain has TRBV29-1 and TRBJ2-7; D gene unclear. The CDR3 spans 14 residues. V gave up 4 bases and J gave up 0 bases, with 13 bases separating them. Germline CDR1 SQVTM, CDR2 ANQGSEA. The CDR3 sequence: CSVAMGAGSYEQYF. CDR3 DNA sequence: TGCAGCGTTGCCATGGGCGCCGGCTCCTACGAGCAGTACTTC.

This chain connects TRBV10-3 to TRBJ2-7; TRBD1 agrees at 7 bases. V lost 6 bases to trimming and J lost 4 bases; unmatched junction nucleotides: 9. Germline CDR1 reads ENHRY; CDR2 reads SYGVKD. This CDR3 region has 14 residues. The DNA of the CDR3 is TGTGCCATCAGGGAGACAGGGTCATCGTACGAGCAGTACTTC. Its protein product is CAIRETGSSYEQYF.

This clone appeared a single time. The chain has TRBV5-4 and TRBJ1-2, with a weak D call TRBD1 (5 bases). Germline assignment: CDR1 SGHNT and CDR2 YYREEE (reference sequence). This CDR3 spans 13 amino acids. Trimming took off 3 bases at V and 11 bases at J, with 17 bases between the two ends. As DNA, the CDR3 is TGTGCCAGCAGCTCGAGAGGGGATTCGCGTTACACCTTC. Translated, it gives CASSSRGDSRYTF.

The genes are TRBV10-1 and TRBJ2-3; unclear D gene. This CDR3 spans 15 amino acids. Trimming shortened V by 3 bases and J by 4 bases, and 14 bases separated the two germline ends. Germline assignment: CDR1 WNHNN and CDR2 SYGVQD (reference sequence). The chain's CDR3 is CASSDNPSLADTQYF. The DNA of the CDR3 is TGCGCCAGCAGTGATAACCCTAGTCTAGCAGATACGCAGTATTTT.

The chain has TRBV19 and TRBJ2-3; D gene ambiguous. Germline-derived CDR1 and CDR2 are LNHDA and SQIVND (reference sequence). V lost 3 bases to trimming and J lost 4 bases, with 8 bases between them. The CDR3 is 13 residues long. The chain's CDR3 is CASSIQRPDTQYF. The CDR3 DNA sequence: TGTGCCAGTAGTATTCAGAGGCCAGATACGCAGTATTTT. The whole variable domain, remainder taken from reference TRBV19 and TRBJ2-3, is DGGITQSPKYLFRKEGQNVTLSCEQNLNHDAMYWYRQDPGQGLRLIYYSQIVNDFQKGDIAEGYSVSREKKESFPLTVTSAQKNPTAFYLCASSIQRPDTQYFGPGTRLTVL.

This chain links TRBV5-8 with TRBJ1-5; D not certain. The CDR3 has 14 amino acids. Looked up from germline, CDR1 is SGHTS and CDR2 is YDEGEE. With 1 base removed from V and 9 bases from J, the gap between germline ends came to 14 bases. The CDR3 region is CASSLSPAIGPQHF. The CDR3 bases are TGTGCCAGCAGCTTGTCGCCGGCAATAGGGCCCCAGCATTTT.

The chain joins TRBV7-2 to TRBJ2-7, with TRBD2 identical over 11 bases. The junction had 6 bases not matched to a gene; V was cut back by 4 bases and J by 4 bases. Germline CDR1 reads SGHTA; CDR2 reads FQGNSA. This CDR3 has 15 residues. For the CDR3, the DNA is TGTGCCAGCAGCTCCTCTAGCGGGAGGATATACGAGCAGTACTTC. It encodes CASSSSSGRIYEQYF.

The V gene is TRBV5-1, the J gene TRBJ2-1, with D hard to call. Germline lookup yields CDR1 SGHRS and CDR2 YFSETQ. The V end lost 1 base, the J end lost 8 bases, and 10 bases lay between the germline ends. The CDR3 runs to 13 residues. The CDR3 region is CASSLIPGDEQFF. The CDR3 region has the DNA TGCGCCAGCAGCTTGATACCAGGCGATGAGCAGTTCTTC.

The chain joins TRBV7-8 to TRBJ1-1; D is uncertain. The germline CDR1 and CDR2 sequences are SGHVS and FQNEAQ. The CDR3 is 12 amino acids. V was clipped by 5 bases and J by 3 bases, with 7 bases between them. The CDR3 DNA sequence: TGTGCCAGCAGCCGCGACTACACTGAAGCTTTCTTT. Translated: CASSRDYTEAFF.

Here the CDR3 DNA reads TGTGCCAGCAGCTTAGTATTGGCGACAGAAGGCTACGAGCAGTACTTC. This sequence encodes CASSLVLATEGYEQYF. The J gene is TRBJ2-7, the V gene TRBV7-6, with D tentatively TRBD1 (5 bases). Trimming left V 1 base short and J 3 bases short, with 16 bases between. This CDR3 region has 16 residues. CDR1 SGHVS and CDR2 FNYEAQ come from the germline V gene.

The CDR3 DNA is TGTGCCTGGAGGGTTGTTGAAAAACTGTTTTTT. Protein product: CAWRVVEKLFF. V usage is TRBV30 and J usage is TRBJ1-4; D is unresolved. In germline, CDR1 is GTSNPN, CDR2 SVGIG (reference sequence). This CDR3 has 11 amino acids. V gave up 3 bases and J gave up 7 bases, with 6 bases separating them.

This rearrangement joins TRBV11-2 to TRBJ2-1; possibly TRBD2 for D (5 bases). From germline, CDR1 is SGHAT and CDR2 FQNNGV. The CDR3 sequence is 18 residues long. Trimming removed 3 bases from V and 4 bases from J, with 22 bases in between. The CDR3 nucleotides read TGTGCCAGCAGCTTTAGTCTGGCAGCGGATACGACTTACAATGAGCAGTTCTTC. Translating it yields CASSFSLAADTTYNEQFF.

The V gene is TRBV7-6, the J gene TRBJ2-7, with 14 nucleotides matching TRBD2. This CDR3 is built from 19 residues. Germline CDR1 is SGHVS and CDR2 is FNYEAQ. With V trimmed by 2 bases and J by 6 bases, 15 bases remained unmatched. The CDR3 reads CASSLNAGLAGALRSEQYF. In DNA form, the CDR3 reads TGTGCCAGCAGCTTAAACGCGGGACTAGCGGGGGCTTTGAGAAGCGAGCAGTACTTC. Drawing the rest from reference TRBV7-6 and TRBJ2-7, the complete variable domain is GAGVSQSPRYKVTKRGQDVALRCDPISGHVSLYWYRQALGQGPEFLTYFNYEAQQDKSGLPNDRFSAERPEGSISTLTIQRTEQRDSAMYRCASSLNAGLAGALRSEQYFGPGTRLTVT.

The chain employs TRBV6-5 and TRBJ2-6; D call uncertain. Germline V gene lookup returns CDR1 MNHEY and CDR2 SVGAGI. V was trimmed by 4 bases and J by 4 bases, leaving 8 bases between them. The CDR3 has 14 amino acids. CDR3 DNA: TGTGCCAGCAGTTTGGGGTACGGGGCCAACGTCCTGACTTTC. Its translation: CASSLGYGANVLTF.

CDR3 in DNA: TGTGCCAGCAGCTTGGCTGGACAGGGTGGAGAGCAGTACTTC. Translation gives CASSLAGQGGEQYF. The chain links TRBV5-6 to TRBJ2-7, with 8 bases lining up with TRBD1. V lost 0 bases and J lost 7; bases outside the gene matches: 6. CDR1 SGHDT and CDR2 YYEEEE come from the germline V gene. The CDR3 has 14 residues.